A single sample is the source of the 26 T cell receptor beta chains below, sequenced in a study of Ad26.COV2.S vaccination and SARS-CoV-2 variants. The protocol was immunoSEQ multiplex PCR, while the TCRdb copy is restricted to in-frame clones and leaves out a portion. Of around 400,000 clones listed, 75% to 95% are singletons. Treatment indicated: 15 to 20 received Ad26.COV2.S at low or high dose, single or two shots; several received placebo; per-sample allocation not given. At day 63 after the first vaccine or placebo injection, samples were drawn. Sample: peripheral blood, taken in a trial of Ad26.COV2.S vaccine versus placebo. The source of these receptors is a person aged 18-65 years who received the Ad26.COV2.S COVID-19 vaccine or a placebo.

V is TRBV5-1 and J is TRBJ2-6; tentatively, D is TRBD1 (5 bases). With 5 bases removed from V and 0 bases from J, the gap between germline ends came to 9 bases. Germline V CDR1 and CDR2: SGHRS, YFSETQ. The CDR3 runs 15 residues. The CDR3 protein is CASRTGFSGANVLTF. Written as DNA, the CDR3 is TGCGCCAGCAGAACAGGCTTCTCTGGGGCCAACGTCCTGACTTTC.

The V and J genes are TRBV7-8 and TRBJ2-5; TRBD1 or TRBD2 may be the D gene (5 bases each). CDR3 length equals 13 residues. The germline CDR1 and CDR2 sequences are SGHVS and FQNEAQ. The V gene lost 4 bases and the J gene lost 0 bases, with 6 bases spanning the gap. The CDR3, as DNA: TGTGCCAGCAGCTCGGGACACCAAGAGACCCAGTACTTC. Translation: CASSSGHQETQYF. The full variable domain, its missing parts supplied by reference TRBV7-8 and TRBJ2-5, is GAGVSQSPRYKVAKRGQDVALRCDPISGHVSLFWYQQALGQGPEFLTYFQNEAQLDKSGLPSDRFFAERPEGSVSTLKIQRTQQEDSAVYLCASSSGHQETQYFGPGTRLLVL.

The chain links TRBV5-1 to TRBJ2-1, with D unresolved. Germline assignment: CDR1 SGHRS and CDR2 YFSETQ. This CDR3 comprises 14 residues. Trimming took 0 bases from V and 4 from J, leaving 8 bases between them. Here the CDR3 reads CASSLGLSYNEQFF. The CDR3 nucleotides are TGCGCCAGCAGCTTGGGACTCAGTTACAATGAGCAGTTCTTC.

This chain joins TRBV18 and TRBJ2-1; 9 bases are a match to TRBD1. The junction had 8 bases not matched to a gene; V was cut back by 3 bases and J by 8 bases. The germline V gene encodes CDR1 KGHSH and CDR2 LQKENI. CDR3 length: 15 residues. The CDR3 loop reads CASSPGQGSSDEQFF. The CDR3 DNA sequence: TGTGCCAGCTCACCCGGACAGGGGAGTTCCGATGAGCAGTTCTTC.

Worth noting for this clone: The sample carries other DNA sequences with the same CDR3. The chain combines TRBV4-3 with TRBJ2-1; D is undetermined. This CDR3 region has 15 residues. Trimming took off 0 bases at V and 2 bases at J, with 8 bases between the two ends. Germline values: CDR1 LGHNA, CDR2 YSLEER. Here the CDR3 DNA reads TGCGCCAGCAGCCAAGATACAGCGACCTACAATGAGCAGTTCTTC. Residues: CASSQDTATYNEQFF.

This rearrangement joins TRBV5-1 to TRBJ2-7; the D gene is possibly TRBD2 (6 bases). This CDR3 is built from 15 residues. Trimming removed 3 bases at V and 0 bases at J, with 13 bases between. CDR1 and CDR2 (germline): SGHRS, YFSETQ. The CDR3 DNA follows: TGCGCCAGCAGCTGGGACCAGGGACTCTCCTACGAGCAGTACTTC. It specifies CASSWDQGLSYEQYF.

The rearrangement links TRBV4-1 to TRBJ2-1; TRBD2 aligns across 12 bases. After removal of 1 base from V and 7 bases from J, the junction contained 11 bases not matched to a gene. The CDR3 length is 18 residues. Germline V lookup: CDR1 MGHRA, CDR2 YSYEKL. CDR3 coding DNA: TGCGCCAGCAGCCAAGGATTTCTGACTAGCGGGAGTAGAAATGAGCAGTTCTTC. It specifies CASSQGFLTSGSRNEQFF.

This clone has a single count. The V gene is TRBV7-2, the J gene TRBJ2-3, with 8 bases matching TRBD2. The CDR3 consists of 15 residues. The V and J ends lost 5 bases and 6 bases, in that order; junction bases with no gene match: 10. Germline V CDR1 and CDR2: SGHTA, FQGNSA. DNA of the CDR3: TGTGCCAGCAGCCCCAAGCGGGAGTCCTGGGATACGCAGTATTTT. It is translated as CASSPKRESWDTQYF.

V and J are TRBV2 and TRBJ2-5; 10 positions agree with TRBD2. V was pared by 6 bases and J by 2 bases, with 18 bases of the junction left unmatched. CDR3 size: 19 residues. Germline loops: CDR1 SNHLY, CDR2 FYNNEI. CDR3 in amino acids: CASRLVGLAAHKLQETQYF. The CDR3 DNA reads as TGTGCCAGCAGACTAGTCGGACTAGCGGCTCACAAACTTCAAGAGACCCAGTACTTC.

The chain links TRBV11-2 to TRBJ1-1, with D uncertain. CDR1 SGHAT and CDR2 FQNNGV come from the germline V gene. The CDR3 has 14 amino acids. V lost 1 base, J lost 3 bases, and 9 bases lay in between. For the CDR3, the DNA is TGTGCCAGCAGCTTAGGGCAGAGCTACACTGAAGCTTTCTTT. Translated: CASSLGQSYTEAFF.

The chain joins TRBV12-3 or TRBV12-4 to TRBJ1-2; TRBD1 aligns across 7 bases. The CDR3 runs 13 residues. V lost 7 bases to trimming and J lost 8 bases; unmatched junction nucleotides: 10. CDR3 nucleotide sequence: TGTGCCAGCACCCTGACAGGGTATGGAGGCTACACCTTC. This codes for CASTLTGYGGYTF.

The chain carries TRBV29-1 and TRBJ2-7; D remains unclear. CDR1 SQVTM and CDR2 ANQGSEA come from the germline V gene. The length of the CDR3 is 12 residues. V lost 4 bases to trimming and J lost 3 bases, with 10 bases between them. The DNA for the CDR3 is TGCAGCGTTGTGGTTCAAGGCTACGAGCAGTACTTC. Amino acids: CSVVVQGYEQYF.

The gene calls are TRBV2 and TRBJ2-7; 9 bases agree with TRBD1. Germline CDR1 SNHLY, CDR2 FYNNEI. Germline trimming cut 5 bases from V and 2 bases from J; bases unmatched to any gene: 4. The CDR3 totals 14 residues. The CDR3 region is CASSPWTGAYEQYF. The CDR3 coding sequence is TGTGCCAGCAGTCCTTGGACAGGGGCCTACGAGCAGTACTTC.

The chain links TRBV20-1 to TRBJ2-1; D unresolved. Germline V gene data show CDR1 as DFQATT and CDR2 as SNEGSKA (reference sequence). This CDR3 comprises 14 residues. V gave up 3 bases and J gave up 0 bases, with 9 bases separating them. CDR3 sequence (DNA): TGCAGTGCTAGTCCGCTGACCTCCTACAATGAGCAGTTCTTC. This translates into CSASPLTSYNEQFF.

The chain carries TRBV25-1 and TRBJ1-1, with D tentatively TRBD1 (6 bases). V was cut by 4 bases and J by 0 bases, with 15 bases left in between. CDR1 and CDR2 from the germline V gene are MGHDK and SYGVNS. CDR3 size: 16 residues. In nucleotides, the CDR3 is TGTGCCAGCAGTGGAATAAGATGGGGGCTGAACACTGAAGCTTTCTTT. Protein product: CASSGIRWGLNTEAFF.

V and J are TRBV7-9 and TRBJ2-2, with TRBD1 identical over 9 bases. Trimming removed 3 bases from V and 2 bases from J; junction bases left unmatched: 10. CDR3 length equals 18 residues. Germline V lookup: CDR1 SEHNR, CDR2 FQNEAQ (reference sequence). The CDR3 nucleotides read TGTGCCAGCAGCTTCTACCCCCGGGACAGGGCCAACACCGGGGAGCTGTTTTTT. It yields the protein CASSFYPRDRANTGELFF.

The chain links TRBV13 to TRBJ1-1; no clear D gene. V gave up 3 bases and J gave up 8 bases, with 22 bases separating them. Germline V CDR1 and CDR2: PRHDT, FYEKMQ (reference sequence). This CDR3 is 16 amino acids long. CDR3 DNA sequence: TGTGCCAGCAGCTTCCAAGTGGTCGCATCGAAGGTCGAAGCTTTCTTT. This sequence encodes CASSFQVVASKVEAFF.

This chain uses TRBV30 with TRBJ1-5; D not certain. The CDR3 consists of 19 residues. The germline gives CDR1 GTSNPN, CDR2 SVGIG (reference sequence). V shed 0 bases and J shed 0 bases, with 21 bases lying between them. The chain's CDR3 is CAWSVKQTPLESSNQPQHF. DNA of the CDR3: TGTGCCTGGAGTGTCAAGCAGACACCGCTGGAGAGTAGCAATCAGCCCCAGCATTTT.

This clone was seen a single time. The chain has TRBV24-1 and TRBJ2-5, with 11 bases identical to TRBD1. The V gene's germline CDR1 is KGHDR and CDR2 SFDVKD. The ends lost 4 bases at V and 5 bases at J; junction bases unmatched: 5. The CDR3 is 15 residues long. CDR3 DNA: TGTGCCACCAGTGACGGGACAGGGGGAGGTGAGACCCAGTACTTC. Protein product: CATSDGTGGGETQYF.

This clone was seen only once. The CDR3 here is CASSPSYREETQYF. The CDR3 DNA reads as TGTGCCAGCTCACCCTCGTACAGGGAAGAGACCCAGTACTTC. V usage is TRBV18 and J usage is TRBJ2-5, with D perhaps matching TRBD1 (6 bases). This CDR3 comprises 14 residues. Germline values: CDR1 KGHSH, CDR2 LQKENI. Trimming cost V 3 bases and J 3 bases, with 11 bases left between them. Together with reference TRBV18 and TRBJ2-5, the CDR3 gives the full variable domain: NAGVMQNPRHLVRRRGQEARLRCSPMKGHSHVYWYRQLPEEGLKFMVYLQKENIIDESGMPKERFSAEFPKEGPSILRIQQVVRGDSAAYFCASSPSYREETQYFGPGTRLLVL.

This clone appeared a single time. This chain uses TRBV21-1 with TRBJ1-6; TRBD1 is the table's D call and was not checked against the DNA. TRBV21-1 has pseudogene status. The CDR3 has 17 residues. The CDR3, as DNA: TGTGCCAGCATCATCTTAGGACAGGGGTTTTATAATTCACCCCTCCACTTT. As protein: CASIILGQGFYNSPLHF.

The genes are TRBV4-1 and TRBJ2-1; 13 bases are a match to TRBD2. Germline CDR1 is MGHRA and CDR2 is YSYEKL. The CDR3 loop spans 16 amino acids. Trimming took 3 bases from V and 4 from J; bases not matched to a gene: 3. CDR3 bases: TGCGCCAGCAGCCACGAGGGACTAGCGGGGTACAATGAGCAGTTCTTC. It is translated as CASSHEGLAGYNEQFF.

The rearrangement links TRBV7-6 to TRBJ2-7; 9 bases agree with TRBD1. The length of the CDR3 is 14 residues. J gave up 6 bases and V 6 bases, and 9 bases lay outside the gene matches. Germline lookup yields CDR1 SGHVS and CDR2 FNYEAQ. In DNA, the CDR3 is TGTGCCAGCAGTCAACAGGGGGCAATGGGCGAGCAGTACTTC. Translated: CASSQQGAMGEQYF.

The chain links TRBV7-2 to TRBJ1-2; D remains unclear. V lost 3 bases and J lost 2, with 13 bases in between. This CDR3 region has 15 residues. CDR1 and CDR2 from the germline V gene are SGHTA and FQGNSA. Written as DNA, the CDR3 is TGTGCCAGCAGCTTTTTGCAGAGAGGGAACTATGGCTACACCTTC. The encoded protein is CASSFLQRGNYGYTF.

This clone showed up just once. The chain carries TRBV18 and TRBJ1-1; possible D gene TRBD1, 6 bases. The CDR3 totals 14 residues. The V gene lost 4 bases and the J gene lost 3 bases, with 12 bases spanning the gap. Germline CDR1 KGHSH, CDR2 LQKENI. CDR3 coding DNA: TGTGCCAGCTCACTCAACGCAGGGGACACTGAAGCTTTCTTT. This sequence encodes CASSLNAGDTEAFF.

The rearrangement uses TRBV5-4 and TRBJ2-5; a weak D match, TRBD2 (6 bases). The CDR3 extends over 15 amino acids. Between the trimmed V and J ends, which lost 0 bases and 2 bases, there was a span of 11 bases. The germline V gene encodes CDR1 SGHNT and CDR2 YYREEE (reference sequence). In DNA form, the CDR3 reads TGTGCCAGCAGCTTGGAATTAGCGGCGCAAGAGACCCAGTACTTC. Its translation is CASSLELAAQETQYF.